The 31 T cell receptor beta chains below come from one sample, sequenced in a study of shared T cell receptors in the human thymus. The method was immunoSEQ multiplex PCR; TCRdb's version includes in-frame clones alone and lacks a portion of them. The sample records hundreds of thousands of clones, 88% being singletons. These data are also associated with another study on human thymus T cells.

Sequencing was performed on thymocytes. These receptors originate from a boy in the first two years of life with a congenital heart defect.

The chain couples TRBV27 to TRBJ1-5, with D unresolved. The CDR3 covers 15 residues. In germline, CDR1 is MNHEY, CDR2 SMNVEV (reference sequence). Trimming pared 5 bases from V and 5 bases from J, leaving 16 bases between. CDR3 in amino acids: CASSARGGGDQPQHF. For the CDR3, the DNA is TGTGCCAGCAGTGCCCGGGGAGGTGGGGATCAGCCCCAGCATTTT.

The CDR3 sequence: CASKGEGELFF. DNA for the CDR3: TGTGCCAGCAAGGGGGAAGGGGAGCTGTTTTTT. The chain couples TRBV28 to TRBJ2-2, with D perhaps matching TRBD1 (6 bases). V was clipped by 7 bases and J by 8 bases, with 8 bases between them. Germline-derived CDR1 and CDR2 are MDHEN and SYDVKM. This CDR3 has 11 amino acids. The full variable domain, with the rest looked up from reference TRBV28 and TRBJ2-2, is DVKVTQSSRYLVKRTGEKVFLECVQDMDHENMFWYRQDPGLGLRLIYFSYDVKMKEKGDIPEGYSVSREKKERFSLILESASTNQTSMYLCASKGEGELFFGEGSRLTVL.

This clone has a single count. The rearrangement joins TRBV7-9 to TRBJ2-3; possible D gene TRBD1, 6 bases. CDR1 and CDR2 (germline): SEHNR, FQNEAQ (reference sequence). This CDR3 region has 17 residues. The germline V and J ends were trimmed by 5 bases and 0 bases, with 18 bases remaining between them. CDR3 in amino acids: CASSLFGDTPSTDTQYF. The CDR3 region has the DNA TGTGCCAGCAGCCTGTTTGGGGACACCCCTAGCACAGATACGCAGTATTTT.

V usage is TRBV5-4 and J usage is TRBJ1-1, with D possibly TRBD1 on 5 matching bases. V was clipped by 4 bases and J by 4 bases, with 17 bases between them. Per germline, CDR1 SGHNT and CDR2 YYREEE (reference sequence). CDR3 size: 15 residues. CDR3 nucleotide sequence: TGTGCCAGCAGCCCTGGGCGGGGGAGATCCACTGAAGCTTTCTTT. Its translation is CASSPGRGRSTEAFF. The full variable domain, rest sourced from reference TRBV5-4 and TRBJ1-1, is ETGVTQSPTHLIKTRGQQVTLRCSSQSGHNTVSWYQQALGQGPQFIFQYYREEENGRGNFPPRFSGLQFPNYSSELNVNALELDDSALYLCASSPGRGRSTEAFFGQGTRLTVV.

The rearrangement joins TRBV7-2 to TRBJ2-7; 9 nucleotides match TRBD1. V trimming: 4 bases; J trimming: 2 bases; junction bases outside the gene matches: 3. CDR1 and CDR2 from the germline V gene are SGHTA and FQGNSA. The CDR3 loop spans 14 amino acids. In DNA form, the CDR3 reads TGTGCCAGCAGCTACCGGGACAGGGCCTACGAGCAGTACTTC. It yields the protein CASSYRDRAYEQYF.

The chain combines TRBV10-3 with TRBJ2-1, with TRBD2 matching 9 bases. Germline CDR1 reads ENHRY; CDR2 reads SYGVKD. The CDR3 contains 15 residues. The J segment lost 4 bases and the V segment lost 10 bases, leaving 11 bases of the junction unmatched. The CDR3 here is CATSISGSPYNEQFF. The CDR3, as DNA: TGTGCCACGTCGATTAGCGGGAGCCCATACAATGAGCAGTTCTTC.

This chain links TRBV6-6 with TRBJ2-7; D not resolved. V lost 6 bases and J lost 3, with 12 bases in between. The CDR3 runs to 13 residues. The germline CDR1 and CDR2 sequences are MNHNY and SVGAGI (reference sequence). The CDR3 coding sequence is TGTGCCAGCAGGGTAGAGGCTATCTACGAGCAGTACTTC. Its translation: CASRVEAIYEQYF.

V usage is TRBV29-1 and J usage is TRBJ2-1; 13 bases are shared with TRBD2. V shed 4 bases and J 7 bases; nucleotides not matched to a gene: 16. CDR3 length: 18 amino acids. Germline V gene sequence: CDR1 SQVTM, CDR2 ANQGSEA. The CDR3: CSVGPRLAGGPCGNEQFF. In DNA form, the CDR3 reads TGCAGCGTTGGCCCGAGACTAGCGGGAGGCCCATGTGGGAATGAGCAGTTCTTC.

The chain couples TRBV4-3 to TRBJ2-7; D not certain. The CDR3 runs 15 residues. Per germline, CDR1 LGHNA and CDR2 YSLEER. Between the trimmed V and J ends, which lost 0 bases and 4 bases, there was a span of 13 bases. In DNA, the CDR3 is TGCGCCAGCAGCCAAGATTGTGAGGTCCGGTACGAGCAGTACTTC. Its protein product is CASSQDCEVRYEQYF.

The chain joins TRBV19 to TRBJ2-7; 7 bases are shared with TRBD1. Germline CDR1 reads LNHDA; CDR2 reads SQIVND (reference sequence). The CDR3 totals 14 residues. With V trimmed by 6 bases and J by 3 bases, 8 bases remained unmatched. The CDR3 DNA is TGTGCCAGTAGCAGCGACAGGGAGAACTACGAGCAGTACTTC. It translates to CASSSDRENYEQYF. The whole variable domain, filled in from reference TRBV19 and TRBJ2-7, reads DGGITQSPKYLFRKEGQNVTLSCEQNLNHDAMYWYRQDPGQGLRLIYYSQIVNDFQKGDIAEGYSVSREKKESFPLTVTSAQKNPTAFYLCASSSDRENYEQYFGPGTRLTVT.

The chain has TRBV23-1 and TRBJ1-2; 8 bases are shared with TRBD1. TRBV23-1 is labeled an ORF, and its function is uncertain. The CDR3 totals 12 residues. Here the CDR3 DNA reads TGCGCTTATCGCCAGGGGGCAAATGGCTACACCTTC. This encodes CAYRQGANGYTF.

This clone has only a few counts. As DNA, the CDR3 is TGTGCCAGTAGTCATGGGGCAGGGGAAAAGGACACCGGGGAGCTGTTTTTT. Its translation: CASSHGAGEKDTGELFF. The chain carries TRBV19 and TRBJ2-2, with D possibly being TRBD1 (6 bases). The CDR3 consists of 17 residues. The germline CDR1 and CDR2 sequences are LNHDA and SQIVND (reference sequence). V gave up 5 bases and J gave up 3 bases, with 19 bases separating them.

This clone has only a few counts. This chain connects TRBV28 to TRBJ2-1; 9 bases line up with TRBD2. The CDR3 is 14 amino acids. Looked up from germline, CDR1 is MDHEN and CDR2 is SYDVKM. The J segment lost 6 bases and the V segment lost 7 bases, leaving 7 bases of the junction unmatched. Written as DNA, the CDR3 is TGTGCCAGCATGAAGGGACTAGCTGCCAATGAGCAGTTCTTC. Translation: CASMKGLAANEQFF.

The V and J genes are TRBV27 and TRBJ2-3; TRBD2 matches at 9 bases. The CDR3 loop spans 16 amino acids. The J segment lost 5 bases and the V segment lost 3 bases, leaving 9 bases of the junction unmatched. Germline-derived CDR1 and CDR2 are MNHEY and SMNVEV (reference sequence). CDR3: CASSFMAGGPVDTQYF. The CDR3 region has the DNA TGTGCCAGCAGTTTTATGGCGGGAGGGCCGGTAGATACGCAGTATTTT.

The rearrangement links TRBV5-4 to TRBJ2-1, with TRBD2 matching 9 bases. The germline V gene has CDR1 SGHNT and CDR2 YYREEE (reference sequence). Trimming removed 3 bases from V and 7 bases from J; junction bases left unmatched: 14. This CDR3 has 17 amino acids. The CDR3 region is CASSSPIVAGVWNEQFF. CDR3 nucleotide sequence: TGTGCCAGCAGCTCCCCGATAGTAGCGGGAGTATGGAATGAGCAGTTCTTC.

The chain carries TRBV2 and TRBJ2-1, with D possibly TRBD1 on 5 matching bases. Germline-derived CDR1 and CDR2 are SNHLY and FYNNEI. This CDR3 has 14 amino acids. V was clipped by 4 bases and J by 3 bases, with 10 bases between them. CDR3 region: CASSGDSNYNEQFF. DNA of the CDR3: TGTGCCAGCAGTGGTGACAGCAACTACAATGAGCAGTTCTTC.

The rearrangement joins TRBV10-2 to TRBJ1-5; weak D call: TRBD1 (6 bases). Germline CDR1 is WSHSY and CDR2 is SAAADI. The CDR3 has 17 residues. Trimming removed 0 bases at V and 4 bases at J, with 16 bases between. For the CDR3, the DNA is TGCGCCAGCAGTGAGTCAGGGGCAGGGGCCAAAAATCAGCCCCAGCATTTT. It yields the protein CASSESGAGAKNQPQHF.

The rearrangement links TRBV6-5 to TRBJ2-3; D call uncertain. The V gene lost 6 bases and the J gene lost 0 bases, with 4 bases spanning the gap. Germline lookup yields CDR1 MNHEY and CDR2 SVGAGI. CDR3 length equals 12 residues. The CDR3 nucleotides are TGTGCCAGCAGCCAAAGCACAGATACGCAGTATTTT. Its translation: CASSQSTDTQYF.

This rearrangement joins TRBV7-9 to TRBJ1-5; D is perhaps TRBD1 (6 bases). The V gene lost 2 bases and the J gene lost 5 bases, with 13 bases spanning the gap. Germline CDR1 SEHNR, CDR2 FQNEAQ (reference sequence). The CDR3 runs to 15 residues. CDR3 nucleotide sequence: TGTGCCAGCAGCTTATTGCACAGGGACCATCAGCCCCAGCATTTT. It translates to CASSLLHRDHQPQHF.

CDR3 amino acids: CASSWDRGLYEQYF. The DNA for the CDR3 is TGTGCCAGCAGCTGGGACAGGGGGCTTTACGAGCAGTACTTC. The rearrangement uses TRBV7-2 and TRBJ2-7; TRBD1 agrees at 12 bases. This CDR3 spans 14 amino acids. Germline-derived CDR1 and CDR2 are SGHTA and FQGNSA. J gave up 4 bases and V 4 bases, and 2 bases lay outside the gene matches.

The rearrangement joins TRBV12-5 to TRBJ2-7, with D maybe TRBD1 (7 bases). CDR1 LGHNT and CDR2 FRNRAP come from the germline V gene. Trimming took 3 bases from V and 2 from J, leaving 20 bases between them. There are 17 residues in the CDR3. The chain's CDR3 is CASGFTGVGEVTYEQYF. The CDR3 DNA follows: TGTGCTAGTGGTTTCACAGGGGTGGGGGAGGTCACCTACGAGCAGTACTTC. The variable domain in full, with the rest retrieved from reference TRBV12-5 and TRBJ2-7, is DARVTQTPRHKVTEMGQEVTMRCQPILGHNTVFWYRQTMMQGLELLAYFRNRAPLDDSGMPKDRFSAEMPDATLATLKIQPSEPRDSAVYFCASGFTGVGEVTYEQYFGPGTRLTVT.

This chain joins TRBV20-1 and TRBJ2-7; no reliable D call. V was trimmed by 6 bases and J by 2 bases, leaving 8 bases between them. This CDR3 spans 11 amino acids. Germline V gene data show CDR1 as DFQATT and CDR2 as SNEGSKA (reference sequence). In nucleotides, the CDR3 is TGCAGTGCCCAGGTTGCCTACGAGCAGTACTTC. It yields the protein CSAQVAYEQYF.

This chain joins TRBV4-2 and TRBJ2-7, with TRBD2 matching over 9 bases. This CDR3 has 15 amino acids. Looked up from germline, CDR1 is LGHNA and CDR2 is YNFKEQ. The V and J ends lost 8 bases and 4 bases, in that order; junction bases with no gene match: 12. The CDR3 loop reads CASAPEEREAYEQYF. CDR3 DNA sequence: TGTGCCAGCGCGCCGGAGGAGCGGGAGGCGTACGAGCAGTACTTC.

The chain carries TRBV5-1 and TRBJ2-3, with TRBD2 as a possible D gene (6 bases). Germline CDR1 reads SGHRS; CDR2 reads YFSETQ. This CDR3 has 13 amino acids. Trimming removed 7 bases at V and 2 bases at J, with 11 bases between. Here the CDR3 reads CASHGLTTDTQYF. The CDR3, as DNA: TGCGCCAGCCATGGACTAACCACAGATACGCAGTATTTT.

This chain joins TRBV2 and TRBJ2-3, with 12 bases aligning to TRBD2. Germline V gene sequence: CDR1 SNHLY, CDR2 FYNNEI. Trimming removed 5 bases from V and 4 bases from J; junction bases left unmatched: 7. CDR3 length: 16 residues. In DNA, the CDR3 is TGTGCCAGCAGTAAACTAGCGGGGGGTGTTCCAGATACGCAGTATTTT. Protein sequence: CASSKLAGGVPDTQYF. The variable domain in full, with the rest retrieved from reference TRBV2 and TRBJ2-3, is EPEVTQTPSHQVTQMGQEVILRCVPISNHLYFYWYRQILGQKVEFLVSFYNNEISEKSEIFDDQFSVERPDGSNFTLKIRSTKLEDSAMYFCASSKLAGGVPDTQYFGPGTRLTVL.

This clone was observed a handful of times. The chain joins TRBV7-2 to TRBJ2-7, with TRBD2 as a possible D gene (5 bases). The germline V gene encodes CDR1 SGHTA and CDR2 FQGNSA. The CDR3 is 18 residues long. V lost 5 bases to trimming and J lost 0 bases, with 23 bases between them. As DNA, the CDR3 is TGTGCCAGCAGCCCGAAAGGTGGCGGCGGCACTAGCTCCTACGAGCAGTACTTC. Amino acids: CASSPKGGGGTSSYEQYF.

The rearrangement uses TRBV19 and TRBJ2-5, with D possibly TRBD1 on 6 matching bases. Germline CDR1 reads LNHDA; CDR2 reads SQIVND (reference sequence). The CDR3 is 15 residues long. With 7 bases removed from V and 5 bases from J, the gap between germline ends came to 20 bases. The CDR3 coding sequence is TGTGCCAGTACTTTACCACAGGGCCCGGGGGAGACCCAGTACTTC. Protein sequence: CASTLPQGPGETQYF. Full variable domain (rest looked up from reference TRBV19 and TRBJ2-5): DGGITQSPKYLFRKEGQNVTLSCEQNLNHDAMYWYRQDPGQGLRLIYYSQIVNDFQKGDIAEGYSVSREKKESFPLTVTSAQKNPTAFYLCASTLPQGPGETQYFGPGTRLLVL.

Note on this clone: The same CDR3 is also encoded by other DNA sequences in this sample. V is TRBV19 and J is TRBJ2-7, with TRBD1 identical over 7 bases. This CDR3 region has 15 residues. V dropped 3 bases and J dropped 2; count of bases not matched to a gene: 7. CDR1 and CDR2 from the germline V gene are LNHDA and SQIVND (reference sequence). CDR3 DNA: TGTGCCAGTAGTATTGGATCGGGACAGACCTACGAGCAGTACTTC. It encodes CASSIGSGQTYEQYF.

The rearrangement uses TRBV28 and TRBJ2-7, with 7 bases lining up with TRBD1. CDR3 length: 18 amino acids. Per the germline V gene, CDR1 is MDHEN and CDR2 is SYDVKM. Unmatched junction bases numbered 21, after V lost 7 bases and J lost 3 bases. Written as DNA, the CDR3 is TGTGCCAGCATCCCGAAGAACAGGGGCATAAGGGGCTACTACGAGCAGTACTTC. This sequence encodes CASIPKNRGIRGYYEQYF.

The chain recombines TRBV19 with TRBJ1-2; maybe TRBD1 (5 bases). This CDR3 is built from 11 residues. V was clipped by 8 bases and J by 8 bases, with 12 bases between them. Per the germline V gene, CDR1 is LNHDA and CDR2 is SQIVND (reference sequence). CDR3 sequence: CASPGSRGYTF. The DNA of the CDR3 is TGTGCCAGTCCAGGGTCGCGGGGCTACACCTTC.

CDR3 in amino acids: CASSVAGLAGDLFF. For the CDR3, the DNA is TGTGCCAGCAGCGTAGCTGGACTAGCGGGAGATCTGTTCTTC. This chain links TRBV9 with TRBJ2-1, with 13 bases matching TRBD2. Per germline, CDR1 SGDLS and CDR2 YYNGEE. The CDR3 length is 14 residues. The V segment lost 0 bases and the J segment 15 bases; nucleotides outside the gene matches: 6.